This TCR beta chain was identified during a study of cytomegalovirus exposure and HLA in healthy donors. A word on this clone: No antigen is known for it.

Germline V gene lookup returns CDR1 MNHNS and CDR2 SASEGT. The germline V and J ends were trimmed by 6 bases and 3 bases, with 17 bases remaining between them. CDR3 size: 15 residues. PCR primers comprised 60 Vbeta and 13 Jbeta primers. Sequenced by immunoSEQ multiplex PCR; TCRdb stores in-frame clones only, minus some. This table holds about 150,000 clones, 70% to 80% found once. Study results and caveats: Roughly even sequencing depth across donors was the assumption behind the presence/absence analyses. The authors considered a cluster of highly shared sequence variants likely to be a sequencing artifact. Analysis was performed later, and it showed HLA-associated TCR beta chains to be more clonally expanded than equally common others. As immune exposure information, only CMV serostatus was available.

This clonotype was sampled from a man aged 30-40 years in good health and CMV-seropositive. The chain carries TRBV6-1 and TRBJ1-2; D possibly corresponds to TRBD1 (5 bases). The specimen was PBMCs. The chain's CDR3 is CASSKTDSWDYGYTF. The CDR3 nucleotides read TGTGCCAGCAGCAAAACCGACAGCTGGGACTATGGCTACACCTTC.